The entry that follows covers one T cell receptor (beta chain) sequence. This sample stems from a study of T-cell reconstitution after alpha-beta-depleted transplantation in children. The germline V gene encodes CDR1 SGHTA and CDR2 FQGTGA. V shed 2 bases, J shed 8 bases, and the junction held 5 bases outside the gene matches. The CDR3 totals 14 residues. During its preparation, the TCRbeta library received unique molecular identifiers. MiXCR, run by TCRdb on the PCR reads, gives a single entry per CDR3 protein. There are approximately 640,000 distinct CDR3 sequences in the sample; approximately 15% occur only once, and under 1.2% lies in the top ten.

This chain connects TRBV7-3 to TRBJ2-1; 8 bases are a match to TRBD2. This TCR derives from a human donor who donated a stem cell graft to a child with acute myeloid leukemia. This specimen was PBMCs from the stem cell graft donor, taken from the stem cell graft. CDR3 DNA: TGTGCCAGCAGCTTATCCGGGGGGGATGATGAGCAGTTCTTC. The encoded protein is CASSLSGGDDEQFF.